This TCR beta chain is from a study of naive and memory T cell subsets (dated by TCRdb to between 2016 and 2019). Regarding the research as a whole: The study applied an open-source, UMI-based TCR alpha and beta sequencing pipeline to sorted naive and memory peripheral blood T cell subsets. The results of the functional CMV T cell responses matched the IgG serology results in every case. RNA was DNase-treated and reverse transcribed with TCR constant-region primers, mostly using SuperScript III.

V and J are truncated by 0 bases and 0 bases respectively, leaving an intervening sequence of 9 bases. Reading from cysteine to phenylalanine, the CDR3 counts 16 amino acids. The only DNA kept is the CDR3, 48 bases in frame from the first base. For CDR1 and CDR2, the germline V gene lists LGHNA and YSLEER. In its sample, this clonotype was seen a few times. This clone's antigen is unknown. No base quality information exists; no much larger clone differs at one position. Study-level results and caveats: In both CD4 and CD8 cells, a rise in Gini index and a fall in Shannon and inverse Simpson diversity were observed from naive through CM, EM and EMRA. A few larger clonotypes were present in naive repertoires, particularly the CD8 repertoires, and these clonotypes were possibly memory cells re-expressing CD45RA. A clonotype was defined as a single alpha or beta chain sequence rather than as a paired alpha/beta receptor. After error correction, only a single occurrence was seen for over 90% of naive TCR sequences, so much steeper abundance distributions were produced than in memory subsets. RNA-based TCR counts may be affected by expression changes linked to T cell activation and differentiation. The repertoire findings for the naive and memory subsets could not be validated, as no ground truth was available. A power law was followed by TCR abundance, with an exponent that differed between naive and memory subsets but was consistent across the three individuals.

From the second PCR step on, the TCR alpha and beta chain libraries were amplified in separate reactions. To determine each donor's CMV status, fresh PBMCs were stimulated overnight with CMV viral lysate, and IFNgamma production from CD4+ T cells was then assessed. CD4 T cells were positively selected using Miltenyi beads, after which CD8 T cells were positively selected from the CD4-negative fraction. Cells stained for CD3, CD4, CD8, CD45RA, CD27 and a live/dead dye were sorted on a BD Aria II into four subsets by CD45RA and CD27. Blood came from a few healthy volunteers, each fractionated into CD4 and CD8 T cells and then into four differentiation subsets. Approximately 0.11 L of peripheral blood was drawn per donor, and PBMC were isolated by Ficoll-Paque PLUS density-gradient centrifugation. Sorted cells were lysed in RLT buffer, after which RNA was extracted using a Qiagen RNeasy kit and stored at -80 degrees C.

The protocol used for the library was UMI-ligation and nested PCR. To cover both TRBC1 and TRBC2, the beta constant-region primer consisted of an equimolar mix of two oligonucleotides. Four rounds of PCR, combining the SP2 primer with nested alpha and beta constant-region primers, were used to amplify the ligated cDNA. T4 RNA ligase 1 ligated a single-stranded oligonucleotide carrying the SP2 primer and a 12-nucleotide UMI to the cDNA 3' end. Incubation of the ligation reaction was carried out at 16 degrees C for about 19-24 hours. PCR2 was typically performed as a SYBR Green qPCR and was stopped at a predetermined threshold so that over-amplification was prevented. Apart from the first purification, every purification step used Agencourt AMPure XP magnetic beads. Libraries were quantified by Qubit and checked on a TapeStation, where a main peak was expected near 650 bp. Sequencing of the pooled libraries was done on an Illumina MiSeq using v2 2x251 paired-end kits, which typically yielded roughly 0.95-2.3 million reads per sample. Each sample's library went into the pool at approximately 4 nM, and roughly 5-8% PhiX was added to help with cluster recognition. In the paper's pipeline: Using tag matching that tolerated one base-pair mismatch, Decombinator assigned V and J genes to FASTQ reads that had been processed by Demultiplexor. UMIs were used by Collapsinator to correct both sequencing errors and frequency errors arising from PCR heterogeneity. CDR3Translator translated TCRs and extracted CDR3s from the conserved cysteine to the FGXG phenylalanine, flagging non-productive sequences. Gini, Shannon entropy and inverse Simpson indices were calculated on repertoires that had been subsampled to equal numbers of UMI-defined TCRs. Clonotype abundance distributions were fitted to a power law by maximum likelihood within the linear range. For one naive CD8 sample, the pipeline and MIGEC produced similar UMI counts, unique TCR numbers and clonal distributions. In one analysis, naive TCRs also found in any memory subset of the same donor were removed from the naive repertoire. Repertoires were searched for about 7,300 CMV-associated CDR3 sequences compiled from VDJdb and a published dataset. TCRdb's own reprocessing of the public reads used fastp at Q25 and MiXCR and kept productive beta chains. Entries are consolidated by CDR3 protein sequence, retaining the most common genes and DNA. TCRdb, not the authors, supplied the V and J calls. The sample table records roughly 97,000 distinct CDR3 sequences; around 13% of these occur just once. Of the sample, around 2.7% is held by the ten largest clones.

The sequencing input was naive CD8+ T cells from blood. Sample cell subset or site, as interpreted from the label and publication: naive T cells, CD45RA high CD27+. The clonotype was recovered from a human donor in good health. This chain is built from TRBV4-3 and TRBJ2-1; matching of 5 bases hints at TRBD1 as the D gene. The CDR3 amino acid sequence is: CASSQDTGISYNEQFF. The nucleotide sequence is TGCGCCAGCAGCCAAGATACAGGTATCTCCTACAATGAGCAGTTCTTC.